This T cell receptor beta chain is from a study of neoadjuvant nivolumab and ipilimumab in lung cancer. Comment on this clone: Its antigen is as yet unknown.

In germline, CDR1 is MNHNY, CDR2 SVGAGI (reference sequence). V lost 6 bases and J lost 1, with 18 bases in between. This CDR3 spans 16 amino acids. Sequencing used immunoSEQ multiplex PCR; TCRdb keeps in-frame clones, though not all of them. The table has around 20,000 clones, more than 65% seen once. General study results and limits: Only a single major-pathologic-response sample was available for clonality analysis. Only two of four nivolumab-treated tumors gained richness and clonality by surgery.

This receptor was taken from an adult with non-small cell lung cancer. This chain links TRBV6-6 with TRBJ2-5; D may correspond to TRBD1 or TRBD2 (5 bases each). The specimen was tumor tissue, collected after neoadjuvant nivolumab, alone or with ipilimumab, at or shortly before surgery. CDR3: CASRPRVGAAQETQYF. In nucleotides, the CDR3 is TGTGCCAGCAGACCCAGGGTGGGAGCGGCCCAAGAGACCCAGTACTTC.